These 21 T cell receptor beta chains share one sample of origin, sequenced in a study of CD8 T cells in Susac syndrome. Roughly 0.5 to 1 ug RNA was reverse transcribed with random hexamers. MiXCR was run by TCRdb on the immunoSEQ multiplex PCR reads, yielding one entry per CDR3 protein. The sample holds fewer than 85,000 distinct CDR3 sequences, roughly 94% seen once. Sequencing used CD8+ T cells from PBMCs. The source of these receptors is a human donor with Susac syndrome.

The chain links TRBV7-7 to TRBJ2-3; no clear D. This CDR3 is 13 amino acids long. Trimming removed 2 bases from V and 6 bases from J, with 9 bases in between. Germline CDR1 is SSHAT and CDR2 is FNYEAQ (reference sequence). The CDR3 DNA is TGTGCCAGCAGCTTATTATCGTGGGATACGCAGTATTTT. Translation gives CASSLLSWDTQYF.

This sequence joins TRBV7-9 and TRBJ2-7; D perhaps matches TRBD1 (5 bases). CDR1 SEHNR and CDR2 FQNEAQ come from the germline V gene (reference sequence). Trimming removed 3 bases from V and 13 bases from J, with 16 bases in between. The CDR3 sequence is 12 residues long. CDR3 nucleotide sequence: TGTGCCAGCAGCTTCGCGGACAATTTGGCTTACTTC. It is translated as CASSFADNLAYF.

The sample holds one count of this clonotype. The chain uses TRBV20-1 and TRBJ2-1; TRBD1 matches 7 bases. The CDR3 runs 17 residues. The V gene's germline CDR1 is DFQATT and CDR2 SNEGSKA (reference sequence). V was clipped by 2 bases and J by 3 bases; unmatched bases: 13. CDR3 nucleotides: TGCAGTGCTAGACTCCCCCACGACAGGGTAATCTACAATGAGCAGTTCTTC. Translated: CSARLPHDRVIYNEQFF.

The J gene is TRBJ1-2, the V gene TRBV20-1; 8 bases are a match to TRBD1. With 6 bases clipped from V and 5 bases from J, the junction kept 11 bases outside the gene matches. Germline-derived CDR1 and CDR2 are DFQATT and SNEGSKA (reference sequence). The CDR3 consists of 14 residues. The CDR3, as DNA: TGCAGTGCCGACCCCGGGACAGGAGAATATGGCTACACCTTC. This codes for CSADPGTGEYGYTF.

The genes are TRBV11-2 and TRBJ2-7; no firm D call. Germline-derived CDR1 and CDR2 are SGHAT and FQNNGV. This CDR3 spans 15 amino acids. V was cut by 1 base and J by 3 bases, with 13 bases left in between. The CDR3, as DNA: TGTGCCAGCAGCTTAGTAATCCGCCAGGACTACGAGCAGTACTTC. Translating it yields CASSLVIRQDYEQYF.

The chain links TRBV3-1 to TRBJ2-6; D gene ambiguous. The CDR3 runs 16 residues. The germline V gene encodes CDR1 LGHDT and CDR2 YNNKEL (reference sequence). V was trimmed by 4 bases and J by 0 bases, leaving 10 bases between them. In DNA, the CDR3 is TGTGCCAGCAGCCCCGACACTATCTCTGGGGCCAACGTCCTGACTTTC. Its protein is CASSPDTISGANVLTF.

This chain connects TRBV7-2 to TRBJ2-6; D gene ambiguous. V lost 5 bases, J lost 4 bases, and 6 bases lay in between. The CDR3 extends over 13 amino acids. Looked up from germline, CDR1 is SGHTA and CDR2 is FQGNSA. The CDR3 DNA is TGTGCCAGCAGCCCGGACGGGGCCAACGTCCTGACTTTC. Amino acids: CASSPDGANVLTF.

The J gene is TRBJ2-3, the V gene TRBV9, with a possible D match to TRBD2 (7 bases). The V gene lost 1 base and the J gene lost 3 bases, with 12 bases spanning the gap. This CDR3 is built from 15 residues. The germline CDR1 and CDR2 sequences are SGDLS and YYNGEE. CDR3 bases: TGTGCCAGCAGCGTACGGGGGGCGCGTACAGATACGCAGTATTTT. Encoded protein: CASSVRGARTDTQYF.

CDR3 in amino acids: CASGDRHYNEQFF. CDR3 bases: TGTGCCAGCGGAGACAGGCATTACAATGAGCAGTTCTTC. The chain has TRBV19 and TRBJ2-1; maybe TRBD1 (6 bases). CDR3 length: 13 residues. V was clipped by 9 bases and J by 4 bases, with 13 bases between them. Looked up from germline, CDR1 is LNHDA and CDR2 is SQIVND (reference sequence).

For the CDR3, the DNA is TGCAGTGCTAGAGACGACAGGGGCGGAAACACCATATATTTT. Translation gives CSARDDRGGNTIYF. This chain connects TRBV20-1 to TRBJ1-3; 8 bases fit TRBD1. The germline V gene encodes CDR1 DFQATT and CDR2 SNEGSKA (reference sequence). The CDR3 is 14 amino acids. V lost 0 bases to trimming and J lost 4 bases; unmatched junction nucleotides: 2.

The chain is built from TRBV30 and TRBJ2-5; tentative D call: TRBD1 (6 bases). The CDR3 runs to 12 residues. Per germline, CDR1 GTSNPN and CDR2 SVGIG (reference sequence). Deletions cut 5 bases from V and 2 bases from J, with 9 bases between. The CDR3 is CAWAGTQETQYF. The CDR3 DNA sequence: TGTGCCTGGGCCGGGACACAAGAGACCCAGTACTTC.

The chain has TRBV14 and TRBJ2-7; the D gene could be TRBD1 or TRBD2 (5 bases each). With 4 bases removed from V and 7 bases from J, the gap between germline ends came to 29 bases. Germline assignment: CDR1 SGHDN and CDR2 FVKESK. The CDR3 extends over 18 amino acids. The CDR3 bases are TGTGCCAGCAGCCCAAAGAGAGGACGGGGCGTATCCCTCGGGGAGCAGTACTTC. Residues: CASSPKRGRGVSLGEQYF.

This chain joins TRBV6-2 or TRBV6-3 and TRBJ2-7; D call uncertain. The CDR3 is 12 amino acids. Germline CDR1 MNHEY, CDR2 SVGEGT. V lost 2 bases to trimming and J lost 4 bases, with 6 bases between them. CDR3 residues: CASSYPEYEQYF. In DNA form, the CDR3 reads TGTGCCAGCAGTTACCCCGAGTACGAGCAGTACTTC.

The genes are TRBV9 and TRBJ2-5, with 8 positions matching TRBD2. The CDR3 consists of 15 residues. Germline V gene sequence: CDR1 SGDLS, CDR2 YYNGEE. V dropped 2 bases and J dropped 4; count of bases not matched to a gene: 7. In nucleotides, the CDR3 is TGTGCCAGCAGCGTCTTCGGGGGGGCAGGAGAGACCCAGTACTTC. Translated: CASSVFGGAGETQYF.

The chain joins TRBV15 to TRBJ2-4; D gene uncertain. CDR3 length: 16 residues. V was cut by 0 bases and J by 2 bases, with 11 bases left in between. Per the germline V gene, CDR1 is LNHNV and CDR2 is YYDKDF (reference sequence). CDR3 region: CATSRDILLPKNIQYF. The CDR3 nucleotides read TGTGCCACCAGCAGAGATATATTATTGCCCAAAAACATTCAGTACTTC.

The chain combines TRBV20-1 with TRBJ1-2; TRBD1 is a possible D gene (5 bases). The CDR3 spans 15 residues. CDR1 DFQATT and CDR2 SNEGSKA come from the germline V gene (reference sequence). V lost 3 bases, J lost 4 bases, and 18 bases lay in between. Here the CDR3 reads CSARDRDGAFYGYTF. The CDR3 bases are TGCAGTGCTAGGGACCGGGACGGAGCATTCTATGGCTACACCTTC.

This clonotype has only a few counts. CDR3 nucleotides: TGTGCCAGCAGCTTGGGTGGGCGCGAGCAGTACTTC. It translates to CASSLGGREQYF. The gene calls are TRBV11-2 and TRBJ2-7, with unresolved D. This CDR3 has 12 amino acids. V lost 3 bases and J lost 6, with 9 bases in between. Germline-derived CDR1 and CDR2 are SGHAT and FQNNGV. The whole variable domain, filled in from reference TRBV11-2 and TRBJ2-7, reads EAGVAQSPRYKIIEKRQSVAFWCNPISGHATLYWYQQILGQGPKLLIQFQNNGVVDDSQLPKDRFSAERLKGVDSTLKIQPAKLEDSAVYLCASSLGGREQYFGPGTRLTVT.

The CDR3 DNA reads as TGTGCCAGCAGCGCGGGACTAGCCTACAATGAGCAGTTCTTC. This gives the protein CASSAGLAYNEQFF. The chain has TRBV9 and TRBJ2-1, with TRBD2 matching 8 bases. The germline CDR1 and CDR2 sequences are SGDLS and YYNGEE. The CDR3 runs 14 residues. Trimming at V came to 3 bases and at J to 2 bases, leaving 1 base not matched to a gene.

The chain has TRBV9 and TRBJ2-7, with D possibly being TRBD2 (6 bases). Germline CDR1 SGDLS, CDR2 YYNGEE. Trimming stripped 0 bases from V and 1 base from J, with 11 bases between. The CDR3 extends over 15 amino acids. The CDR3 here is CASSVEGGPSYEQYF. CDR3 DNA: TGTGCCAGCAGCGTAGAGGGAGGTCCTTCCTACGAGCAGTACTTC.

CDR3 loop: CASSIRGAGELFF. The CDR3 DNA reads as TGTGCCAGTAGTATTAGGGGTGCCGGGGAGCTGTTTTTT. The chain links TRBV19 to TRBJ2-2, with D tentatively TRBD1 (5 bases). CDR3 size: 13 residues. Trimming took 3 bases from V and 6 from J, leaving 8 bases between them. Germline V gene data show CDR1 as LNHDA and CDR2 as SQIVND (reference sequence).

The chain carries TRBV11-2 and TRBJ1-1, with 7 positions matching TRBD1. The CDR3 runs 15 residues. Germline CDR1 and CDR2: SGHAT and FQNNGV. Trimming took 5 bases from V and 3 from J; bases not matched to a gene: 9. CDR3 DNA: TGTGCCAGCAGCCAACGACAGGGTTGGGACACTGAAGCTTTCTTT. As protein: CASSQRQGWDTEAFF.